Listed below are T cell receptor beta chains from one sample, sequenced in a study of T cell responses to AZD1222 COVID-19 vaccine. Sequencing was performed with immunoSEQ multiplex PCR; in TCRdb, only in-frame clones are kept and a portion is missing. This table holds 85,000 to 100,000 clones, 65% to 90% found once. The specimen was peripheral blood, collected on day 0 of AZD1222 vaccination. The receptor source for this set is an adult in good health. Each CDR3 is given with its conserved first and last residue. A D gene is named only where the DNA matches it firmly. Not all rows give a size; the values are once, few, many and, for expanded clones, a class.

abundance | d_gene | j_gene | v_gene | CDR3nt | CDR3aa
- | - | TRBJ1-3 | TRBV6-6 | TGTGCCAGCAGTTACATCGCGGCGAGCTCTGGAAACACCATATATTTT | CASSYIAASSGNTIYF
few | - | TRBJ2-1 | TRBV9 | TGTGCCAGCGCCCCAGCTTACAATGAGCAGTTCTTC | CASAPAYNEQFF
- | TRBD1 | TRBJ2-7 | TRBV5-4 | TGTGCCAGCAGCCCAGGGGGCAGGTACGAGCAGTACTTC | CASSPGGRYEQYF
- | - | TRBJ2-1 | TRBV27 | TGTGCCAGCAGCCACGGGACTGCGAGGGGAAATGAGCAGTTCTTC | CASSHGTARGNEQFF
once | - | TRBJ2-7 | TRBV5-5 | TGTGCCAGCAGCAAAGCCGGGGCCCCCTACGAGCAGTACTTC | CASSKAGAPYEQYF
- | - | TRBJ2-5 | TRBV7-8 | TGTGCCAGCAGAAGAAGGGGGGGCGGGGAGACCCAGTACTTC | CASRRRGGGETQYF
few | TRBD1 | TRBJ2-7 | TRBV4-2 | TGTGCCAGCAGCCAAGATTGGGGACAGAGCTACGAGCAGTACTTC | CASSQDWGQSYEQYF
- | TRBD1 | TRBJ1-5 | TRBV7-2 | TGTGCCAGCAGCTCCGATAGACAGGGGCAGCCCCAGCATTTT | CASSSDRQGQPQHF
- | - | TRBJ1-5 | TRBV19 | TGTGCCAGTAGTGAGGTGAATCAGCCCCAGCATTTT | CASSEVNQPQHF
- | - | TRBJ1-1 | TRBV30 | TGTGCCTGGAGTGTAGGACAGAAAGACACTGAAGCTTTCTTT | CAWSVGQKDTEAFF
once | - | TRBJ2-7 | TRBV21-1 | TGTGCCAGCAGCAAGAAGGATGCTCCTCCGGGACAGGGAACCTACGAGCAGTACTTC | CASSKKDAPPGQGTYEQYF
- | TRBD1 | TRBJ1-5 | TRBV30 | TGTGCCTGGAGCACAACAGGGGTCCCCAATCAGCCCCAGCATTTT | CAWSTTGVPNQPQHF
- | - | TRBJ2-7 | TRBV29-1 | TGCAGCGTTGAAGATCGCAGCTACGAGCAGTACTTC | CSVEDRSYEQYF
- | TRBD1 | TRBJ2-1 | TRBV7-3 | TGTGCCAGCAGCCCAGTGGGACAGGTATACAATGAGCAGTTCTTC | CASSPVGQVYNEQFF
- | - | TRBJ1-1 | TRBV5-1 | TGCGCCAGCAGCTTGGACACTGAAGCTTTCTTT | CASSLDTEAFF
- | TRBD1 | TRBJ1-6 | TRBV4-1 | TGCGCCAGCAGCCAAGCAGGGGCAGGGGGGACTTCACCCCTCCACTTT | CASSQAGAGGTSPLHF
- | TRBD1 | TRBJ2-7 | TRBV19 | TGTGCCAGTAGTACGGCTGGACAGGGGTGGGCCTACGAGCAGTACTTC | CASSTAGQGWAYEQYF
- | - | TRBJ2-1 | TRBV29-1 | TGCAGCGTTTATACTATGGAGAAGTACAATGAGCAGTTCTTC | CSVYTMEKYNEQFF
- | - | TRBJ1-3 | TRBV7-2 | TGTGCCAGCAGCTTAGCTGGAAACACCATATATTTT | CASSLAGNTIYF
- | TRBD1 | TRBJ2-7 | TRBV7-2 | TGTGCCAGCAGCTTGGACAGGGTTAACGAGCAGTACTTC | CASSLDRVNEQYF
- | - | TRBJ1-1 | TRBV5-1 | TGCGCCAGCAGCTTGTTCACTAACACTGAAGCTTTCTTT | CASSLFTNTEAFF
- | - | TRBJ1-1 | TRBV29-1 | TGCAGCGTTGCAGAGCCGAGAACTGAAGCTTTCTTT | CSVAEPRTEAFF
few | TRBD2 | TRBJ2-1 | TRBV29-1 | TGCAGCGTTGAAGCCCTTAAAGGCGGGAGGACCTACAATGAGCAGTTCTTC | CSVEALKGGRTYNEQFF
- | - | TRBJ2-7 | TRBV7-9 | TGTGCCAGCAGCGCCATTTCCTACGAGCAGTACTTC | CASSAISYEQYF
- | TRBD1 | TRBJ1-6 | TRBV19 | TGTGCCAGTAGTGAGCCCAGGGACAGGGTGCTGGCACCCCTCCACTTT | CASSEPRDRVLAPLHF